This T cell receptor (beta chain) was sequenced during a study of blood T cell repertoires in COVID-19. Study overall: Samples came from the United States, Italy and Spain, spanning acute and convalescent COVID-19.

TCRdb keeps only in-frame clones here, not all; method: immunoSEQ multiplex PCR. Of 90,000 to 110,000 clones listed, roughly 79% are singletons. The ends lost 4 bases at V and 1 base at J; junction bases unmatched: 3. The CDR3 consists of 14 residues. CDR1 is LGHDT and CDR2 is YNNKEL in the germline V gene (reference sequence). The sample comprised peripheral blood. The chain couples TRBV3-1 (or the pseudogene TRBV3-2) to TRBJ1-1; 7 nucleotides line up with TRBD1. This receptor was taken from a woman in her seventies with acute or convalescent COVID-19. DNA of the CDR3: TGTGCCAGCAGCCCACAGGGGCGGAACACTGAAGCTTTCTTT. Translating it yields CASSPQGRNTEAFF.